Sequencing of this TCR beta chain was carried out in a study of shared T cell receptors in the human thymus. The protocol was immunoSEQ multiplex PCR, while the TCRdb copy is restricted to in-frame clones and leaves out a portion. This sample has hundreds of thousands of clones; 75% to 85% occur once, and the top ten carry more than 0.01%. Unmatched junction bases numbered 12, after V lost 7 bases and J lost 10 bases. The germline V gene has CDR1 SGHRS and CDR2 YFSETQ. The CDR3 is 15 amino acids. These data were also filed under a second study, of human thymus T cells. As reported in that work: Resections from corrective heart surgery supplied the thymus tissue. Repertoires sampled from thymus and blood appeared biased in V and J gene usage. Highly overlapping thymic repertoires among unrelated individuals were reported in related research.

The J gene is TRBJ2-1, the V gene TRBV5-1; 12 bases align to TRBD2. Source material: thymocytes. This sequence originates from a boy younger than two with a congenital heart defect. For the CDR3, the DNA is TGCGCCAGCGGGGACAGACTAGCGGGAGTATGGGAGCAGTTCTTC. It codes for CASGDRLAGVWEQFF.